These 14 T cell receptor beta chains came from one sample sequenced in a study of T cells after yellow fever vaccination. TCRdb re-called the 5' RACE reads through MiXCR, storing one row per CDR3 protein. The sample holds about 350,000 distinct CDR3 sequences, 4.1% seen once. The specimen was PBMCs, collected 5 days after the yellow fever booster vaccination. These TCRs come from a man aged 18 to 29 who received the YFV17D yellow fever vaccine.

This clonotype appeared a few times. This chain connects TRBV30 to TRBJ2-7; maybe TRBD2 (5 bases). Germline loops: CDR1 GTSNPN, CDR2 SVGIG (reference sequence). The CDR3 spans 14 residues. V was pared by 0 bases and J by 6 bases, with 15 bases between. CDR3 sequence reads: CAWSVGVEFGEQYF. The CDR3 DNA is TGTGCCTGGAGTGTCGGGGTAGAGTTCGGCGAGCAGTACTTC. Full variable domain (missing parts from reference TRBV30 and TRBJ2-7): SQTIHQWPATLVQPVGSPLSLECTVEGTSNPNLYWYRQAAGRGLQLLFYSVGIGQISSEVPQNLSASRPQDRQFILSSKKLLLSDSGFYLCAWSVGVEFGEQYFGPGTRLTVT.

This clonotype was seen a few times. V gene TRBV7-3 combines with J gene TRBJ1-4; TRBD1 might be the D (6 bases). This CDR3 is built from 14 residues. Germline lookup yields CDR1 SGHTA and CDR2 FQGTGA. Trimming removed 5 bases from V and 11 bases from J, with 18 bases in between. The CDR3 is CASSPGGGAGKLFF. In nucleotides, the CDR3 is TGTGCCAGCAGCCCGGGGGGGGGCGCCGGGAAACTGTTTTTT.

In this sample, this clonotype turned up a few times. This clone may be a read error of a much larger clone one base away. V and J are TRBV11-3 and TRBJ2-3, with no clear D. The V end lost 4 bases, the J end lost 0 bases, and 5 bases lay between the germline ends. Germline CDR1 reads SGHNT; CDR2 reads YENEEA. This CDR3 is built from 13 residues. DNA for the CDR3: TGTGCCAGCAGCTCCGGGAGCACAGATACGCAGTATTTT. It codes for CASSSGSTDTQYF.

This clonotype was seen a handful of times. The chain combines TRBV7-2 with TRBJ1-1, with a tentative D call TRBD1 (6 bases). V lost 4 bases to trimming and J lost 5 bases, with 14 bases between them. CDR1 is SGHTA and CDR2 is FQGNSA in the germline V gene. The CDR3 has 14 amino acids. The CDR3, as DNA: TGTGCCAGCAGCTCGGCTCAGGGGCAGACTGAAGCTTTCTTT. Translation: CASSSAQGQTEAFF.

By proportion, this clonotype is medium-sized. The J gene is TRBJ2-5, the V gene TRBV4-2; TRBD2 aligns across 7 bases. The CDR3 length is 14 residues. Trimming at V came to 1 base and at J to 2 bases, leaving 1 base not matched to a gene. The germline V gene has CDR1 LGHNA and CDR2 YNFKEQ. The CDR3, as DNA: TGTGCCAGCAGCCAAGGACTAGCTCAAGAGACCCAGTACTTC. This codes for CASSQGLAQETQYF.

This clonotype was seen at least ten times. The chain couples TRBV12-3 or TRBV12-4 to TRBJ2-7; D call uncertain. The V gene lost 2 bases and the J gene lost 3 bases, with 5 bases spanning the gap. This CDR3 has 12 residues. CDR3 sequence reads: CASSLWDYEQYF. CDR3 coding DNA: TGTGCCAGCAGTTTATGGGACTACGAGCAGTACTTC.

This clonotype was counted between two and nine times. This chain links TRBV4-2 with TRBJ1-5, with D unclear. Looked up from germline, CDR1 is LGHNA and CDR2 is YNFKEQ. The V and J ends lost 0 bases and 7 bases respectively, with 13 bases between them. The CDR3 extends over 15 amino acids. CDR3 in DNA: TGTGCCAGCAGCCAAGATCCAACATCCGCCCAGCCCCAGCATTTT. This sequence encodes CASSQDPTSAQPQHF.

DNA of the CDR3: TGTGCCAGCAGCGCCGACAACGACTATAATTCACCCCTCCACTTT. Its translation: CASSADNDYNSPLHF. The chain couples TRBV6-2 or TRBV6-3 to TRBJ1-6; no definite D call. V was trimmed by 6 bases and J by 3 bases, leaving 12 bases between them. Germline CDR1 MNHEY, CDR2 SVGEGT. This CDR3 is 15 amino acids long.

The chain has TRBV11-3 and TRBJ2-1, with TRBD2 matching 8 bases. CDR1 SGHNT and CDR2 YENEEA come from the germline V gene. The V segment lost 2 bases and the J segment 5 bases; nucleotides outside the gene matches: 2. This CDR3 has 14 residues. DNA of the CDR3: TGTGCCAGCAGCTTATTTAGCGGGGACAATGAGCAGTTCTTC. It codes for CASSLFSGDNEQFF.

This clonotype was detected ten times or more. The chain is built from TRBV12-3 or TRBV12-4 and TRBJ2-2; D gene uncertain. This CDR3 has 16 residues. Trimming removed 6 bases at V and 4 bases at J, with 18 bases between. The CDR3 sequence: CASSPYPIGVTGELFF. The CDR3 DNA is TGTGCCAGCAGCCCCTATCCCATTGGGGTCACCGGGGAGCTGTTTTTT.

In its sample, this clonotype was seen a few times. The chain uses TRBV6-2 or TRBV6-3 and TRBJ2-7, with D unclear. There are 16 residues in the CDR3. Germline V gene lookup returns CDR1 MNHEY and CDR2 SVGEGT. The ends were cut back, 0 bases at V and 7 bases at J, with 19 bases in the middle. The CDR3 protein is CASSYSVESHLREQYV. The DNA for the CDR3 is TGTGCCAGCAGTTACTCGGTGGAGAGCCACCTACGGGAGCAGTACGTC.

This clonotype was counted ten times or more. The genes are TRBV28 and TRBJ1-5; no clear D. This CDR3 has 13 residues. The V and J ends lost 2 bases and 4 bases respectively, with 6 bases between them. Germline V gene sequence: CDR1 MDHEN, CDR2 SYDVKM. The CDR3 coding sequence is TGTGCCAGCAGTTTAAGCGTTAATCAGCCCCAGCATTTT. This translates into CASSLSVNQPQHF.

This chain uses TRBV4-3 with TRBJ1-4; 9 nucleotides agree with TRBD1. J gave up 6 bases and V 4 bases, and 9 bases lay outside the gene matches. The CDR3 sequence is 16 residues long. Germline lookup yields CDR1 LGHNA and CDR2 YSLEER. The CDR3 bases are TGCGCCAGCAGCCGCCTCACAGGGGGCATGGATGAAAAACTGTTTTTT. Residues: CASSRLTGGMDEKLFF.

This clonotype occurred a few times. The chain joins TRBV14 to TRBJ2-5, with a possible D match to TRBD2 (7 bases). The ends were cut back, 0 bases at V and 5 bases at J, with 16 bases in the middle. The germline V gene has CDR1 SGHDN and CDR2 FVKESK. The CDR3 sequence is 16 residues long. The CDR3 protein is CASSQETGGAWETQYF. CDR3 sequence (DNA): TGTGCCAGCAGCCAAGAGACTGGGGGGGCCTGGGAGACCCAGTACTTC.